This is a list of T cell receptor beta chains from one sample in a study of identifying expanded T cells in peripheral blood. Profiled with immunoSEQ multiplex PCR; TCRdb holds only in-frame clones, not every one. The sample includes roughly 82,000 clones, 70% to 90% of them seen just once. The sample consisted of blood. The receptors here all came from a person aged 18 to 75 in good health. CDR3s include the opening cysteine and the closing phenylalanine or tryptophan. A D gene is named only where the DNA matches it firmly. Clone size is given for some rows only: seen once, a few or many times, or a class if the clone is expanded.

J gene	D gene	clone size	V gene	CDR3 protein	CDR3 DNA
TRBJ1-3	-	-	TRBV6-1	CASSPRDFSGNTIYF	TGTGCCAGCAGCCCTCGGGATTTCTCTGGAAACACCATATATTTT
TRBJ1-2	-	-	TRBV30	CAWSVGAYGYTF	TGTGCCTGGAGTGTAGGAGCGTATGGCTACACCTTC
TRBJ1-1	-	-	TRBV20-1	CSAMFEAFF	TGCAGTGCAATGTTTGAAGCTTTCTTT
TRBJ1-5	TRBD1	few	TRBV18	CASSLTGDNQPQHF	TGTGCCAGCTCACTGACAGGGGACAATCAGCCCCAGCATTTT
TRBJ2-3	TRBD2	-	TRBV15	CATASGRGRTDTQYF	TGTGCCACCGCTAGCGGGAGAGGGAGGACAGATACGCAGTATTTT
TRBJ2-5	TRBD1	-	TRBV4-1	CASRGTQGARETQYF	TGCGCCAGCAGAGGAACTCAGGGGGCGCGGGAGACCCAGTACTTC
TRBJ1-5	-	-	TRBV6-5	CASSQTTASNQPQHF	TGTGCCAGCAGTCAAACGACAGCGAGCAATCAGCCCCAGCATTTT
TRBJ2-5	TRBD2	-	TRBV7-2	CASSPPLAGVRETQYF	TGTGCCAGCAGCCCCCCTCTAGCGGGGGTAAGAGAGACCCAGTACTTC
TRBJ2-7	TRBD1	once	TRBV19	CASSTTGVGYEQYF	TGTGCCAGTAGTACGACAGGGGTGGGCTACGAGCAGTACTTC
TRBJ2-1	-	-	TRBV5-8	CASSQGNQGSNEQFF	TGCGCCAGCAGCCAAGGGAATCAGGGATCAAATGAGCAGTTCTTC